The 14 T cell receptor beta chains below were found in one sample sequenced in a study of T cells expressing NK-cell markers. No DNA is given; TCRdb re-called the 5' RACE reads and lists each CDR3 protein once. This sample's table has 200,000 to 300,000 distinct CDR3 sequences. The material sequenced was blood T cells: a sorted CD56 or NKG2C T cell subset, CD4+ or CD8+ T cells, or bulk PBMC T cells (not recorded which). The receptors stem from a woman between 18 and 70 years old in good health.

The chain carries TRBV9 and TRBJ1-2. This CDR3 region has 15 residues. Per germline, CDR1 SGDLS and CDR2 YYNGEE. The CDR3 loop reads CASSVGPDPNYGYTF.

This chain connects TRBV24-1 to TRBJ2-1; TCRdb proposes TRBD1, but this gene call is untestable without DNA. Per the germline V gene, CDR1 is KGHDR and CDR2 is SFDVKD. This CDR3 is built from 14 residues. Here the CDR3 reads CATSDPGPNNEQFF.

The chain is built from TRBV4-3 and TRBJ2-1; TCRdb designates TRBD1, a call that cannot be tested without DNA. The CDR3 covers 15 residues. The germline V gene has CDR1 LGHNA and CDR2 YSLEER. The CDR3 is CASSQDPRGGGEQFF.

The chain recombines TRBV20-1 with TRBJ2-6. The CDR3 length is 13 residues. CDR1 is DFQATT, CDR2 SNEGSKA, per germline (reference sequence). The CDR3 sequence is CSASRSGANVLTF.

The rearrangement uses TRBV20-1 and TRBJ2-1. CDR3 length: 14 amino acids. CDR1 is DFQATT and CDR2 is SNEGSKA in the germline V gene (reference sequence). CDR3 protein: CSARPLAGYNEQFF.

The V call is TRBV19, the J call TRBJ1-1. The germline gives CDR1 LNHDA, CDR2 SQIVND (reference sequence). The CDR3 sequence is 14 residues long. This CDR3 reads CASLRGNLNTEAFF.

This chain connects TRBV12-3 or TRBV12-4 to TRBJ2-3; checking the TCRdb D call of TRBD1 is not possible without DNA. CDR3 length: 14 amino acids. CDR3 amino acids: CASSLTGVGDTQYF.

Here the CDR3 reads CASSLRRLDTQYF. The V gene is TRBV7-2, the J gene TRBJ2-3. Germline V gene lookup returns CDR1 SGHTA and CDR2 FQGNSA. CDR3 length equals 13 residues.

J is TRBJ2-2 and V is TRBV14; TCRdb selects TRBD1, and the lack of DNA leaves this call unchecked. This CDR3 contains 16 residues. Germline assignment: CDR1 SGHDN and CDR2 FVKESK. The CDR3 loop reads CASSQEGTANTGELFF.

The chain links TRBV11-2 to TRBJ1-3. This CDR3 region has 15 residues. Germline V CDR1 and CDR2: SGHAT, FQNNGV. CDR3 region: CASSLESSSGNTIYF.

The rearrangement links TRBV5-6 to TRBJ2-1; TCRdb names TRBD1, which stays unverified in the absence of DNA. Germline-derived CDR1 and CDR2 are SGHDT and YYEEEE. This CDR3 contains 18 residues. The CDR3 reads CASSPGGRTGPLYNEQFF.

CDR3 region: CASSGINSYEQYF. V and J are TRBV6-1 and TRBJ2-7. Germline assignment: CDR1 MNHNS and CDR2 SASEGT. The CDR3 has 13 amino acids.

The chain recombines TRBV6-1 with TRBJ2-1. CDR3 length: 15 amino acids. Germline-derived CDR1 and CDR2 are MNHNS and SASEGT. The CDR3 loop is CASNNQVNSDNEQFF.

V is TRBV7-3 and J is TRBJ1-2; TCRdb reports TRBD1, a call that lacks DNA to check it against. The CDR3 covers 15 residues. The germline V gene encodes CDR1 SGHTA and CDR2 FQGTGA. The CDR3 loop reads CASSNGVGPNYGYTF.